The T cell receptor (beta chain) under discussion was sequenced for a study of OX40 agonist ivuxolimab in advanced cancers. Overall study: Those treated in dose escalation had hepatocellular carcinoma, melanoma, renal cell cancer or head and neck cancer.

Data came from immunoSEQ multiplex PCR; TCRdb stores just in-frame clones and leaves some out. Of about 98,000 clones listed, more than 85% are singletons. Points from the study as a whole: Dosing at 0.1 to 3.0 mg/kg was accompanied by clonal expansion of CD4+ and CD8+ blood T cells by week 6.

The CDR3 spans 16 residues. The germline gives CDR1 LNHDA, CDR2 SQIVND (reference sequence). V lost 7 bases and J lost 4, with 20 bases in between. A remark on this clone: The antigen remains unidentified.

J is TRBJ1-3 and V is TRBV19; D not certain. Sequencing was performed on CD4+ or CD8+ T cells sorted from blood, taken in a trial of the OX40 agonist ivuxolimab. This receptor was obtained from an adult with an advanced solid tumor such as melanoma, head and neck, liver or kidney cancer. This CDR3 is CASTPSRADSGNTIYF. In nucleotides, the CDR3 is TGTGCCAGTACCCCCTCGAGGGCAGATTCAGGAAACACCATATATTTT.